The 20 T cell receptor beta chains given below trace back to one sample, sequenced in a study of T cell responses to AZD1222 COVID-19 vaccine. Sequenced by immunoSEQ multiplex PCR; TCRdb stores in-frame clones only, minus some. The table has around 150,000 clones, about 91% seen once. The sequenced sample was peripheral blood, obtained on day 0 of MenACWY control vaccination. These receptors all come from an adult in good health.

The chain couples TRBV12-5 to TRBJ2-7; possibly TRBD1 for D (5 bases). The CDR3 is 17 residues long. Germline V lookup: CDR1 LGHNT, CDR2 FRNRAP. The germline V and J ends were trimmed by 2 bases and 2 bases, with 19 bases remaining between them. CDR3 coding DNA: TGTGCTAGTGGTTTGTCCACCCAGGCAGGGTTCCCCTACGAGCAGTACTTC. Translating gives CASGLSTQAGFPYEQYF.

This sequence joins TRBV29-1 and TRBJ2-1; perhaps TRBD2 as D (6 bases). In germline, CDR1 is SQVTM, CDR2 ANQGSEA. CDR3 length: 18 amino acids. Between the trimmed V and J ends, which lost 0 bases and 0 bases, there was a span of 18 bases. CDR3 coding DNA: TGCAGCGTTGAAGATTATACTGGGGAGGAAGTCTCCTACAATGAGCAGTTCTTC. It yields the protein CSVEDYTGEEVSYNEQFF.

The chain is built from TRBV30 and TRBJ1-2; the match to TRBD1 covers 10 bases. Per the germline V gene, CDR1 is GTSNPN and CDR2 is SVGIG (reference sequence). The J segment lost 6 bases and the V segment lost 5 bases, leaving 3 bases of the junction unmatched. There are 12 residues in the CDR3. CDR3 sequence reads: CAWGGQGHGYTF. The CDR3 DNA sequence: TGTGCCTGGGGGGGACAGGGGCATGGCTACACCTTC.

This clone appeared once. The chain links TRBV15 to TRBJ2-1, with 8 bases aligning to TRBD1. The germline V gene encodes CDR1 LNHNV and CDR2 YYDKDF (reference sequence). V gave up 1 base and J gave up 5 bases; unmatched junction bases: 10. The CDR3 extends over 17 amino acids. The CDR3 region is CATSRASFRGPHNEQFF. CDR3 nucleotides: TGTGCCACCAGCAGAGCCTCCTTCAGGGGGCCCCACAATGAGCAGTTCTTC.

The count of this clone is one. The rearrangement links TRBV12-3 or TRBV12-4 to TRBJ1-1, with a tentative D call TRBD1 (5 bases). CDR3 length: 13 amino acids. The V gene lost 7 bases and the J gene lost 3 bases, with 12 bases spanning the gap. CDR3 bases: TGTGCCAGCATCGAAAGGGGTTACACTGAAGCTTTCTTT. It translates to CASIERGYTEAFF.

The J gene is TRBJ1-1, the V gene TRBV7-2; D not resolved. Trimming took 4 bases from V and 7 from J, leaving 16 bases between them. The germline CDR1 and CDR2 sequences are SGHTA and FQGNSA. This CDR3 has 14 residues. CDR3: CASSSHGPGIEAFF. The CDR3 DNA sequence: TGTGCCAGCAGCTCCCACGGGCCCGGGATTGAAGCTTTCTTT.

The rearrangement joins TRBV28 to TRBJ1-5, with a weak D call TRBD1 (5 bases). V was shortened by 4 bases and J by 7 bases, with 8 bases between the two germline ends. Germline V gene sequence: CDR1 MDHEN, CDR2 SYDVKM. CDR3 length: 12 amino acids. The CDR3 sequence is CASSSGQQPQHF. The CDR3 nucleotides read TGTGCCAGCAGTTCTGGACAACAGCCCCAGCATTTT.

DNA of the CDR3: TGTGCCAGCAGTGGTAGTCGGAGCTCTTTCTTT. Translating it yields CASSGSRSSFF. This chain connects TRBV2 to TRBJ1-1; no clear D gene. The length of the CDR3 is 11 residues. V was shortened by 4 bases and J by 12 bases, with 12 bases between the two germline ends. Germline CDR1 and CDR2: SNHLY and FYNNEI.

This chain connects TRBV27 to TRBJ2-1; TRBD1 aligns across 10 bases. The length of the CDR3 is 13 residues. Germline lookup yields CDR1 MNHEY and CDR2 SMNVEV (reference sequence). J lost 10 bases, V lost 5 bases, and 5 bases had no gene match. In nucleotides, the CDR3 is TGTGCCAGCAGTGACAGGGGGCTACTCGAGCAGTTCTTC. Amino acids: CASSDRGLLEQFF.

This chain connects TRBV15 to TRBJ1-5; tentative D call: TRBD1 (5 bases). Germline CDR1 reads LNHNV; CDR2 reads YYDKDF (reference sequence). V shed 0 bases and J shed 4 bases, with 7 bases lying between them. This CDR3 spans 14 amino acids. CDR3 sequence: CATSRDRVNQPQHF. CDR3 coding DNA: TGTGCCACCAGCAGAGACAGGGTTAATCAGCCCCAGCATTTT.

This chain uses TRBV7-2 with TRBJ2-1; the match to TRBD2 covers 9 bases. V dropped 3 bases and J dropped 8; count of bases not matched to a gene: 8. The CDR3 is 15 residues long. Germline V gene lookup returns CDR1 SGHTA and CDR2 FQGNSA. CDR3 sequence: CASSLASGVRDEQFF. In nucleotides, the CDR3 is TGTGCCAGCAGCTTGGCTAGCGGGGTTCGGGATGAGCAGTTCTTC. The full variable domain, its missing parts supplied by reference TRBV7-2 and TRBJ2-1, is GAGVSQSPSNKVTEKGKDVELRCDPISGHTALYWYRQSLGQGLEFLIYFQGNSAPDKSGLPSDRFSAERTGGSVSTLTIQRTQQEDSAVYLCASSLASGVRDEQFFGPGTRLTVL.

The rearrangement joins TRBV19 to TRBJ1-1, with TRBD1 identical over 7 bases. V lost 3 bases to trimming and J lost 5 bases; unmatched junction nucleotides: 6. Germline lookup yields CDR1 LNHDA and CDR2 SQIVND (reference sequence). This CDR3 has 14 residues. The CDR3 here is CASSIARGSTEAFF. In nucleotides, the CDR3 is TGTGCCAGTAGTATTGCCAGGGGGTCGACTGAAGCTTTCTTT.

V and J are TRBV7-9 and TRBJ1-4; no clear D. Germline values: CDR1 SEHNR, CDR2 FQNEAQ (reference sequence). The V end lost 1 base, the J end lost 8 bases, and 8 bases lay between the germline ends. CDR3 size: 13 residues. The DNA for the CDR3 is TGTGCCAGCAGCTTAGGTTCTCGAGAAAAACTGTTTTTT. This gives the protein CASSLGSREKLFF. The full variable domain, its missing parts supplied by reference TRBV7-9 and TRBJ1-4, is DTGVSQNPRHKITKRGQNVTFRCDPISEHNRLYWYRQTLGQGPEFLTYFQNEAQLEKSRLLSDRFSAERPKGSFSTLEIQRTEQGDSAMYLCASSLGSREKLFFGSGTQLSVL.

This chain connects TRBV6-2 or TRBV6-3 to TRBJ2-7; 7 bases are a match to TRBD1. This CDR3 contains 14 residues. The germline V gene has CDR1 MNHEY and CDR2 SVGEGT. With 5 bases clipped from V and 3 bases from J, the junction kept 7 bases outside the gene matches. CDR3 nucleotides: TGTGCCAGCAGTACTCGACAGGGCCGCTACGAGCAGTACTTC. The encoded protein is CASSTRQGRYEQYF.

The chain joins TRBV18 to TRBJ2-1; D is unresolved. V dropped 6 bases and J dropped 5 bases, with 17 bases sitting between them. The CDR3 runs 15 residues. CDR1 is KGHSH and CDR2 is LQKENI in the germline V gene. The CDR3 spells CASSRLGQQDNEQFF. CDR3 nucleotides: TGTGCCAGCTCCCGGCTGGGCCAGCAGGACAATGAGCAGTTCTTC. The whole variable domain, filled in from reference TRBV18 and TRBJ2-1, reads NAGVMQNPRHLVRRRGQEARLRCSPMKGHSHVYWYRQLPEEGLKFMVYLQKENIIDESGMPKERFSAEFPKEGPSILRIQQVVRGDSAAYFCASSRLGQQDNEQFFGPGTRLTVL.

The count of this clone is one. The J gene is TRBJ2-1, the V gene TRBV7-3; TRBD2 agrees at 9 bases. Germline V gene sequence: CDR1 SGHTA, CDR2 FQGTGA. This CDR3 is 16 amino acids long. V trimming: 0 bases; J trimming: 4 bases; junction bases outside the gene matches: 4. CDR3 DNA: TGTGCCAGCAGCTTAACGGTAGCGGGAGTGTACAATGAGCAGTTCTTC. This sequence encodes CASSLTVAGVYNEQFF.

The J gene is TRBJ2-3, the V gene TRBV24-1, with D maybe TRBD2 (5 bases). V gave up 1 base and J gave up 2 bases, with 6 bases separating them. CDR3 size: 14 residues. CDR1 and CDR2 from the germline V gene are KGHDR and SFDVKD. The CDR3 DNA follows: TGTGCCACCAGTGATTTCGGGATCACAGATACGCAGTATTTT. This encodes CATSDFGITDTQYF.

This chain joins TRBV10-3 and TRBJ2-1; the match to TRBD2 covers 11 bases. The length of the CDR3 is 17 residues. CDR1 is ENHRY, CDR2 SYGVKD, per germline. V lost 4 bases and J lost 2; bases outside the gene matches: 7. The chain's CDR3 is CAISGDGGLAAYNEQFF. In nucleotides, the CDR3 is TGTGCCATCAGTGGAGATGGGGGACTAGCGGCCTACAATGAGCAGTTCTTC.

CDR3 DNA sequence: TGTGCCAGCAGTTACCTACAAGGCACCTATGGCTACACCTTC. The encoded protein is CASSYLQGTYGYTF. V usage is TRBV6-5 and J usage is TRBJ1-2, with unresolved D. Trimming removed 2 bases from V and 4 bases from J, with 11 bases in between. The CDR3 runs to 14 residues. In germline, CDR1 is MNHEY, CDR2 SVGAGI.

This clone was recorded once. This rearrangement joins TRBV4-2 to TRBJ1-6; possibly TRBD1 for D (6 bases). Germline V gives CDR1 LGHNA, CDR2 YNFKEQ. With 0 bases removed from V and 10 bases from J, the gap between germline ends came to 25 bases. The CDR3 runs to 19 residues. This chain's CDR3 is CASSQDSAVINSDRSPLHF. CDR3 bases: TGTGCCAGCAGCCAAGATTCCGCGGTTATTAACTCTGACAGGTCACCCCTCCACTTT.